The 29 T cell receptor beta chains given below trace back to one sample, sequenced in a study of blood T cell repertoires in COVID-19. Libraries were prepared by immunoSEQ multiplex PCR; TCRdb keeps only in-frame clonotypes and omits some of them. The sample includes around 260,000 clones, about 88% of them seen just once. What was sequenced was peripheral blood. The source is a woman aged 55-75 years with COVID-19, enrolled during active disease.

V is TRBV6-2 or TRBV6-3 and J is TRBJ2-7, with 8 nucleotides matching TRBD1. The V and J ends lost 4 bases and 6 bases, in that order; junction bases with no gene match: 8. Germline loops: CDR1 MNHEY, CDR2 SVGEGT. The CDR3 runs 14 residues. The CDR3 spells CASSSYSDRGEQYF. In DNA form, the CDR3 reads TGTGCCAGCAGTTCATACTCAGACAGGGGCGAGCAGTACTTC.

The chain couples TRBV4-3 to TRBJ1-1; D is unclear. CDR1 is LGHNA and CDR2 is YSLEER in the germline V gene. The CDR3 runs to 13 residues. Trimming stripped 0 bases from V and 2 bases from J, with 4 bases between. CDR3 coding DNA: TGCGCCAGCAGCCAAGATTCAAACACTGAAGCTTTCTTT. It is translated as CASSQDSNTEAFF.

The chain has TRBV9 and TRBJ2-1; D perhaps matches TRBD2 (6 bases). Germline CDR1 SGDLS, CDR2 YYNGEE. This CDR3 is built from 16 residues. V dropped 0 bases and J dropped 1 base, with 11 bases sitting between them. The CDR3 sequence: CASSVGPGASYNEQFF. The CDR3, as DNA: TGTGCCAGCAGCGTAGGACCGGGAGCTTCCTACAATGAGCAGTTCTTC.

The V gene is TRBV19, the J gene TRBJ1-1; the D gene is possibly TRBD1 (5 bases). Germline CDR1 and CDR2: LNHDA and SQIVND (reference sequence). Trimming stripped 5 bases from V and 7 bases from J, with 11 bases between. The CDR3 is made up of 12 amino acids. CDR3 in amino acids: CASSVRGNEAFF. The CDR3 coding sequence is TGTGCCAGTAGTGTCCGGGGGAATGAAGCTTTCTTT.

This clone was seen a few times. This CDR3 is CASSSPDTPQPYEQYF. The CDR3 bases are TGTGCCAGTAGTTCACCGGACACGCCCCAACCCTACGAGCAGTACTTC. The chain joins TRBV19 to TRBJ2-7; possibly TRBD1 for D (5 bases). Between the trimmed V and J ends, which lost 5 bases and 2 bases, there was a span of 19 bases. Germline V gene lookup returns CDR1 LNHDA and CDR2 SQIVND (reference sequence). The CDR3 runs to 16 residues.

This chain uses TRBV28 with TRBJ1-5, with TRBD1 identical over 7 bases. This CDR3 is 16 amino acids long. The V and J ends lost 5 bases and 9 bases, in that order; junction bases with no gene match: 16. CDR1 is MDHEN, CDR2 SYDVKM, per germline. CDR3 nucleotide sequence: TGTGCCAGCAGTAGAACAGGGGCATCTCTTTTGGGGCCCCAGCATTTT. The encoded protein is CASSRTGASLLGPQHF.

A remark on this clone: Other DNA sequences in this sample translate to the same CDR3. This chain joins TRBV20-1 and TRBJ2-7; tentative D call: TRBD2 (5 bases). V shed 6 bases and J shed 4 bases, with 10 bases lying between them. There are 11 residues in the CDR3. The V gene's germline CDR1 is DFQATT and CDR2 SNEGSKA (reference sequence). The CDR3 DNA follows: TGCAGTGCCCGAGGGTCATACGAGCAGTACTTC. It translates to CSARGSYEQYF.

This rearrangement joins TRBV7-3 to TRBJ2-6, with a tentative D call TRBD1 (7 bases). The V end lost 5 bases, the J end lost 2 bases, and 16 bases lay between the germline ends. This CDR3 has 17 residues. In germline, CDR1 is SGHTA, CDR2 FQGTGA. The CDR3 is CASSHPPGGTGANVLTF. The CDR3 region has the DNA TGTGCCAGCAGCCATCCCCCAGGGGGGACTGGGGCCAACGTCCTGACTTTC.

The chain couples TRBV5-1 to TRBJ2-2; TRBD2 aligns across 7 bases. This CDR3 is 17 amino acids long. V trimming: 3 bases; J trimming: 0 bases; junction bases outside the gene matches: 8. CDR1 is SGHRS and CDR2 is YFSETQ in the germline V gene. As DNA, the CDR3 is TGCGCCAGCAGCTGGGGGGAGGGTTCGACGAACACCGGGGAGCTGTTTTTT. It yields the protein CASSWGEGSTNTGELFF.

This chain links TRBV3-1 (or the pseudogene TRBV3-2) with TRBJ2-2; D gene ambiguous. The CDR3 covers 16 residues. CDR1 is LGHDT, CDR2 YNNKEL, per germline (reference sequence). V lost 0 bases and J 1 base, leaving 9 bases between the germline ends. The CDR3 is CASSQDFRLNTGELFF. As DNA, the CDR3 is TGTGCCAGCAGCCAAGATTTTCGACTGAACACCGGGGAGCTGTTTTTT.

The rearrangement uses TRBV6-4 and TRBJ2-3; 12 bases match TRBD2. Trimming took 7 bases from V and 3 from J; bases not matched to a gene: 17. Germline V gene data show CDR1 as MRHNA and CDR2 as SNTAGT. This CDR3 spans 19 amino acids. CDR3 sequence (DNA): TGTGCCAGCATCTCGACTAGCGGGAGCGAGATGACGGGGACAGATACGCAGTATTTT. Translating it yields CASISTSGSEMTGTDTQYF.

This chain joins TRBV19 and TRBJ2-3; perhaps TRBD2 as D (5 bases). Germline V gene sequence: CDR1 LNHDA, CDR2 SQIVND (reference sequence). This CDR3 region has 13 residues. Trimming took off 7 bases at V and 2 bases at J, with 10 bases between the two ends. The CDR3 sequence is CASKRKNTDTQYF. The DNA for the CDR3 is TGTGCCAGTAAGCGGAAAAACACAGATACGCAGTATTTT.

This sequence joins TRBV20-1 and TRBJ2-1; D gene unclear. CDR1 and CDR2 (germline): DFQATT, SNEGSKA (reference sequence). The V gene lost 5 bases and the J gene lost 4 bases, with 6 bases spanning the gap. This CDR3 spans 11 amino acids. The CDR3 DNA sequence: TGCAGTGCTTTTCCTTACAATGAGCAGTTCTTC. Its translation: CSAFPYNEQFF.

V gene TRBV5-6 combines with J gene TRBJ2-1; the match to TRBD2 covers 8 bases. CDR1 and CDR2 (germline): SGHDT, YYEEEE. With V trimmed by 4 bases and J by 12 bases, 24 bases remained unmatched. The CDR3 consists of 18 residues. CDR3 sequence (DNA): TGTGCCAGCAGCCGCGAGATTTTTACGGGAGGGGTGGGGCCCGGGCAGTTCTTC. It codes for CASSREIFTGGVGPGQFF.

This CDR3 reads CASSYIAGEANTQYF. The CDR3 coding sequence is TGTGCCAGCAGTTACATAGCGGGGGAAGCTAATACGCAGTATTTT. The chain carries TRBV6-5 and TRBJ2-3, with TRBD2 matching over 9 bases. Per the germline V gene, CDR1 is MNHEY and CDR2 is SVGAGI. CDR3 length: 15 residues. Trimming removed 2 bases from V and 7 bases from J; junction bases left unmatched: 7.

This rearrangement joins TRBV3-1 (or the pseudogene TRBV3-2) to TRBJ2-7; TRBD1 is a possible D gene (6 bases). V was cut by 3 bases and J by 6 bases, with 15 bases left in between. Germline assignment: CDR1 LGHDT and CDR2 YNNKEL (reference sequence). CDR3 length equals 14 residues. The CDR3 DNA sequence: TGTGCCAGCAGCCATGGGACACGGGGATCCGAGCAGTACTTC. This gives the protein CASSHGTRGSEQYF.

The genes are TRBV19 and TRBJ2-3; 7 bases fit TRBD1. This CDR3 contains 16 residues. V was pared by 3 bases and J by 3 bases, with 9 bases of the junction left unmatched. Germline V lookup: CDR1 LNHDA, CDR2 SQIVND (reference sequence). The CDR3 region has the DNA TGTGCCAGTAGTATCGCATACAGGGGCGGGACAGATACGCAGTATTTT. Translation: CASSIAYRGGTDTQYF.

The rearrangement links TRBV20-1 to TRBJ2-7, with D hard to call. Germline CDR1 reads DFQATT; CDR2 reads SNEGSKA (reference sequence). CDR3 size: 11 residues. Trimming removed 8 bases at V and 1 base at J, with 9 bases between. The CDR3 bases are TGCAGTCAATACCAGTCCTACGAGCAGTACTTC. Its protein product is CSQYQSYEQYF.

J is TRBJ2-3 and V is TRBV19, with 14 positions matching TRBD2. The CDR3 loop spans 17 amino acids. V dropped 4 bases and J dropped 2; count of bases not matched to a gene: 5. Germline V gives CDR1 LNHDA, CDR2 SQIVND (reference sequence). The CDR3 spells CASSSRLAGGTTDTQYF. The CDR3 bases are TGTGCCAGTAGTAGCCGACTAGCGGGAGGGACCACAGATACGCAGTATTTT.

The chain carries TRBV27 and TRBJ1-1; TRBD1 aligns across 9 bases. With V trimmed by 2 bases and J by 7 bases, 11 bases remained unmatched. Germline values: CDR1 MNHEY, CDR2 SMNVEV (reference sequence). CDR3 length equals 16 residues. The CDR3 sequence: CASSLDYRGRINEAFF. The CDR3 DNA is TGTGCCAGCAGTTTAGATTACAGGGGGCGAATTAATGAAGCTTTCTTT.

Worth noting for this clone: Other DNA sequences in the same sample also yield this CDR3. The gene calls are TRBV7-8 and TRBJ2-5; TRBD2 matches at 15 bases. This CDR3 spans 16 amino acids. V lost 5 bases and J lost 4; bases outside the gene matches: 5. CDR1 and CDR2 (germline): SGHVS, FQNEAQ. The CDR3 loop reads CASSPPGLAGGETQYF. CDR3 bases: TGTGCCAGCAGCCCCCCGGGACTAGCGGGAGGAGAGACCCAGTACTTC.

The chain combines TRBV5-1 with TRBJ2-1, with D uncertain. Deletions cut 6 bases from V and 7 bases from J, with 17 bases between. CDR1 and CDR2 (germline): SGHRS, YFSETQ. The CDR3 is 14 amino acids. The CDR3 DNA reads as TGCGCCAGCATTAAGGAGTTGGGTAGGAATGAGCAGTTCTTC. Protein sequence: CASIKELGRNEQFF.

This chain uses TRBV27 with TRBJ1-6; D gene ambiguous. Germline assignment: CDR1 MNHEY and CDR2 SMNVEV (reference sequence). V was pared by 3 bases and J by 2 bases, with 17 bases between. The CDR3 runs 18 residues. In nucleotides, the CDR3 is TGTGCCAGCAGTTTTCGTCGCGGCGCAACCCCCTATAATTCACCCCTCCACTTT. As protein: CASSFRRGATPYNSPLHF.

The chain employs TRBV5-1 and TRBJ1-3; 9 bases are shared with TRBD1. V shed 0 bases and J 2 bases; nucleotides not matched to a gene: 6. The CDR3 has 17 residues. Looked up from germline, CDR1 is SGHRS and CDR2 is YFSETQ. CDR3 loop: CASSLGTGVVPGNTIYF. The CDR3 region has the DNA TGCGCCAGCAGCTTGGGGACAGGGGTAGTCCCTGGAAACACCATATATTTT.

The sample holds one count of this clone. The chain has TRBV10-3 and TRBJ1-4; D is possibly TRBD1 (6 bases). Germline values: CDR1 ENHRY, CDR2 SYGVKD. This CDR3 spans 16 amino acids. V shed 10 bases and J shed 0 bases, with 18 bases lying between them. The CDR3 nucleotides read TGTGCCAGCCGGGGGGGCGGAGGAGCAACTAATGAAAAACTGTTTTTT. Encoded protein: CASRGGGGATNEKLFF.

The CDR3 protein is CASSESGFTEAFF. CDR3 in DNA: TGTGCCAGCAGTGAATCGGGATTCACTGAAGCTTTCTTT. This rearrangement joins TRBV6-1 to TRBJ1-1, with no clear D. Trimming took 2 bases from V and 4 from J, leaving 8 bases between them. This CDR3 region has 13 residues. Per germline, CDR1 MNHNS and CDR2 SASEGT.

The gene calls are TRBV30 and TRBJ1-1, with D unclear. The germline CDR1 and CDR2 sequences are GTSNPN and SVGIG (reference sequence). The CDR3 contains 13 residues. The V gene lost 5 bases and the J gene lost 5 bases, with 15 bases spanning the gap. The CDR3 spells CAWGNPERTEAFF. CDR3 in DNA: TGTGCCTGGGGGAACCCGGAGAGGACTGAAGCTTTCTTT.

This chain uses TRBV5-1 with TRBJ2-5, with 7 bases matching TRBD2. The CDR3 spans 14 residues. Germline V gives CDR1 SGHRS, CDR2 YFSETQ. The V and J ends lost 5 bases and 5 bases, in that order; junction bases with no gene match: 9. The CDR3 bases are TGCGCCAGCAGTCCCTCGGCGGGAGTGGAGACCCAGTACTTC. It specifies CASSPSAGVETQYF.

This clone was observed a single time. V is TRBV4-3 and J is TRBJ2-5; 14 nucleotides align to TRBD2. Germline CDR1 and CDR2: LGHNA and YSLEER. CDR3 length: 16 residues. The ends lost 1 base at V and 2 bases at J; junction bases unmatched: 0. The CDR3 coding sequence is TGCGCCAGCAGCCAAGGACTAGCGGGAGGGCAAGAGACCCAGTACTTC. Translation: CASSQGLAGGQETQYF.